The 9 T cell receptor beta chains reported below all come from one sample, sequenced in a study of blood T cell repertoires in COVID-19 (dated by TCRdb to about 2020). The library was generated by the immunoSEQ multiplex PCR assay. The source is immuneACCESS, and TCRdb retained only in-frame sequences with V and J called. Part of the clones is not carried over; for the studies checked, unresolved V genes explain less than half of this, and the remainder is unexplained. Recorded for this sample are about 390,000 clones; around 87% of them occurred a single time. The top ten clonotypes cover 2.3% of the sample. Sequenced: peripheral blood. These receptors were collected from an older woman with COVID-19, enrolled during active disease.

The gene calls are TRBV5-4 and TRBJ2-3; TRBD2 aligns across 9 bases. Germline CDR1 reads SGHNT; CDR2 reads YYREEE (reference sequence). The V segment lost 1 base and the J segment 2 bases; nucleotides outside the gene matches: 5. CDR3 size: 16 residues. Here the CDR3 reads CASSLRLAGTTDTQYF. The CDR3 bases are TGTGCCAGCAGCTTGCGGCTAGCGGGAACCACAGATACGCAGTATTTT. The whole variable domain, filled in from reference TRBV5-4 and TRBJ2-3, reads ETGVTQSPTHLIKTRGQQVTLRCSSQSGHNTVSWYQQALGQGPQFIFQYYREEENGRGNFPPRFSGLQFPNYSSELNVNALELDDSALYLCASSLRLAGTTDTQYFGPGTRLTVL.

This clone was recorded a few times. The chain has TRBV18 and TRBJ2-7; D is perhaps TRBD2 (7 bases). The germline gives CDR1 KGHSH, CDR2 LQKENI. CDR3 length equals 16 residues. V lost 3 bases and J 0 bases, leaving 15 bases between the germline ends. CDR3 DNA sequence: TGTGCCAGCTCACCTCATTTGGGGGGGGCCTCCTACGAGCAGTACTTC. It encodes CASSPHLGGASYEQYF. Together with reference TRBV18 and TRBJ2-7, the CDR3 gives the full variable domain: NAGVMQNPRHLVRRRGQEARLRCSPMKGHSHVYWYRQLPEEGLKFMVYLQKENIIDESGMPKERFSAEFPKEGPSILRIQQVVRGDSAAYFCASSPHLGGASYEQYFGPGTRLTVT.

This clone was seen a single time. As DNA, the CDR3 is TGCGCCAGCAGCTTGGACCCGGCCTCAAGCGTCTACGAGCAGTACTTC. It encodes CASSLDPASSVYEQYF. The chain couples TRBV5-1 to TRBJ2-7; no reliable D call. V lost 0 bases and J 3 bases, leaving 16 bases between the germline ends. Per germline, CDR1 SGHRS and CDR2 YFSETQ. The CDR3 is made up of 16 amino acids.

This chain connects TRBV7-2 to TRBJ2-1; 8 bases fit TRBD1. The length of the CDR3 is 16 residues. Trimming took 1 base from V and 7 from J; bases not matched to a gene: 9. Germline-derived CDR1 and CDR2 are SGHTA and FQGNSA. The CDR3 loop is CASSLVRTGPLNEQFF. Written as DNA, the CDR3 is TGTGCCAGCAGCTTAGTGAGGACAGGGCCGCTTAATGAGCAGTTCTTC.

The genes are TRBV6-6 and TRBJ2-2; 8 bases are a match to TRBD1. This CDR3 comprises 15 residues. V shed 4 bases, J shed 3 bases, and the junction held 4 bases outside the gene matches. CDR1 MNHNY and CDR2 SVGAGI come from the germline V gene (reference sequence). The CDR3 bases are TGTGCCAGCAGTTGGGGACAGGCGGACACCGGGGAGCTGTTTTTT. This sequence encodes CASSWGQADTGELFF.

This clone was picked up many times. J is TRBJ2-7 and V is TRBV7-8; TRBD1 aligns across 12 bases. The CDR3 consists of 16 residues. In germline, CDR1 is SGHVS, CDR2 FQNEAQ. The ends lost 4 bases at V and 5 bases at J; junction bases unmatched: 9. Written as DNA, the CDR3 is TGTGCCAGCAGCTCCCCGGGACAGGGGGCTTACAACGAGCAGTACTTC. Amino acids: CASSSPGQGAYNEQYF. Drawing the rest from reference TRBV7-8 and TRBJ2-7, the complete variable domain is GAGVSQSPRYKVAKRGQDVALRCDPISGHVSLFWYQQALGQGPEFLTYFQNEAQLDKSGLPSDRFFAERPEGSVSTLKIQRTQQEDSAVYLCASSSPGQGAYNEQYFGPGTRLTVT.

The chain joins TRBV5-1 to TRBJ2-1; TRBD2 might be the D (5 bases). CDR3 length: 14 residues. Looked up from germline, CDR1 is SGHRS and CDR2 is YFSETQ. The germline V and J ends were trimmed by 3 bases and 5 bases, with 12 bases remaining between them. CDR3 in DNA: TGCGCCAGCAGCTCCCCCGCCGGGAACAATGAGCAGTTCTTC. Translation: CASSSPAGNNEQFF.

The chain links TRBV11-2 to TRBJ2-7, with D maybe TRBD1 (6 bases). Germline assignment: CDR1 SGHAT and CDR2 FQNNGV. The V and J ends lost 5 bases and 3 bases respectively, with 11 bases between them. CDR3 length: 13 residues. CDR3 DNA sequence: TGTGCCAGCAGCGCACAGGGAATCTACGAGCAGTACTTC. Residues: CASSAQGIYEQYF.

V is TRBV27 and J is TRBJ1-2, with 8 nucleotides matching TRBD1. V was clipped by 6 bases and J by 3 bases; unmatched bases: 6. Per the germline V gene, CDR1 is MNHEY and CDR2 is SMNVEV (reference sequence). The CDR3 runs to 14 residues. The CDR3 coding sequence is TGTGCCAGCAGCCGGGACAGGCGGGACTATGGCTACACCTTC. Its protein product is CASSRDRRDYGYTF.